This T cell receptor beta chain was identified in a study of patients with pleural tuberculosis. TCRdb processed the reads anew with MiXCR; each CDR3 protein has one entry. This table has nearly 30,000 distinct CDR3 sequences, about 18% appearing once. This clonotype was counted many times. After removal of 3 bases from V and 4 bases from J, the junction contained 3 bases not matched to a gene. Germline assignment: CDR1 SNHLY and CDR2 FYNNEI. This CDR3 spans 14 amino acids. Sample: peripheral blood. This TCR derives from a human donor with pleural tuberculosis. The rearrangement links TRBV2 to TRBJ1-2; 9 bases map to TRBD1. This CDR3 is CASSDTDRGYGYTF. In nucleotides, the CDR3 is TGTGCCAGCAGTGATACGGACAGGGGCTATGGCTACACCTTC.